This TCR beta chain was sequenced for a study of T cell repertoires in cytomegalovirus infection (dated by TCRdb to the late 2010s). With respect to the entire study: Peptide stimulations targeted recently identified HLA-C-restricted CMV epitopes, whose presentation resists viral immunomodulation, together with well-studied HLA-B-restricted epitopes. Because public TCR beta signatures pointed to carriage of CMV infection together with the matching HLA type, the HLA type of each donor mattered for the analysis. The research as a whole found: The ex vivo response was dominated by HLA-C-restricted CMV-specific TCR beta clonotypes, and the single most frequent clonotype in two of eight donors was supplied by these HLA-C-restricted clonotypes. In both this cohort and an independent cohort of under 450 donors, the cumulative frequency of public TCR beta family members distinguished carriers of CMV infection plus the relevant HLA type.

Sequencing was carried out with an Illumina HiSeq 1500. TCRdb itself trimmed the public reads at Q25 with fastp, ran MiXCR and retained productive beta chains. Each CDR3 protein gets just one entry, which takes the most common genes and DNA from the rows behind it. The sample table contains roughly 990,000 distinct CDR3 sequences; only one count was recorded for roughly 30% of them. Of the sample, around an eighth falls within the top ten clones. This clonotype was counted a few times. Its antigen is unknown. No much larger clonotype is one base removed from it; base qualities were not supplied. The treatment or condition label, as the study defines it: in vitro stimulation with specific CMV peptide epitopes to enrich CMV-specific T cells. Based on the germline V gene, the CDR1 and CDR2 sequences are SGHRS and YFSETQ. From cysteine to phenylalanine, the CDR3 is 16 amino acids long. The read is trimmed to its CDR3 DNA, 48 bases read in frame from base 1. After removal of 2 bases from V and 6 bases from J, the junction retains 10 bases not matched to a gene.

The sequence derives from a human donor in good health (CMV status not recorded). Some clones in this sample may be carry-over from other donors' samples. The sequencing here drew on cultured CD8+ T cells from PBMCs, taken from culture after CMV antigen stimulation. The rearrangement joined TRBV5-1 to TRBJ2-3, and TRBD2 matches 9 of the central bases. The CDR3 reads CASSFTPSGEVDTQYF. The DNA reads TGCGCCAGCAGCTTCACCCCTAGCGGGGAGGTGGATACGCAGTATTTT.